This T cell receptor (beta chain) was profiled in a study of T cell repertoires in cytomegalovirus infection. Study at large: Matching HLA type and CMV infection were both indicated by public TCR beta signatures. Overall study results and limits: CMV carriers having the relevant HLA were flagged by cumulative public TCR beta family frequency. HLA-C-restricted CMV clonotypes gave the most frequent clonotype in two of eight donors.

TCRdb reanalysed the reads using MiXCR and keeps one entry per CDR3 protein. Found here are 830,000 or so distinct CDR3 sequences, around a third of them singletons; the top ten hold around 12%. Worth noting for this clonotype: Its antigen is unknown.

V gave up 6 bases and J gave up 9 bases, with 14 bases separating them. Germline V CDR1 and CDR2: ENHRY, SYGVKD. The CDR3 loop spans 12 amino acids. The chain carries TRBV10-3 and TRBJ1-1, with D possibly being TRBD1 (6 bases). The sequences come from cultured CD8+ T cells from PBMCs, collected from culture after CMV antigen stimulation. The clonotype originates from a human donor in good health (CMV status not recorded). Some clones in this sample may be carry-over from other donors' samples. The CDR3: CAIRETGEKAFF. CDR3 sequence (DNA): TGTGCCATCAGGGAGACAGGAGAAAAAGCTTTCTTT.